This passage covers 9 T cell receptor beta chains from one sample sequenced in a study of shared clonotypes between healthy human individuals. The data were produced by immunoSEQ multiplex PCR, yet TCRdb's version contains in-frame clones alone and is incomplete. Of about 1 million clones detected, around four fifths appear once; the ten largest clones hold roughly 1.4%. Sequenced material: memory CD4+ T cells sorted from blood. Documented subset: CD45RA-negative fraction. Receptors were obtained from a man in his late teens or twenties in good health.

In this sample, this clone turned up a few times. The V call is TRBV25-1, the J call TRBJ1-5; D gene ambiguous. This CDR3 spans 14 amino acids. Trimming pared 1 base from V and 5 bases from J, leaving 9 bases between. Germline values: CDR1 MGHDK, CDR2 SYGVNS. CDR3 loop: CASSEFARDQPQHF. In DNA form, the CDR3 reads TGTGCCAGCAGTGAATTCGCCCGGGATCAGCCCCAGCATTTT.

This clone has just a few counts. DNA for the CDR3: TGTGCCAGCAGTTACAGGGCCAACAATGAGCAGTTCTTC. This encodes CASSYRANNEQFF. The J gene is TRBJ2-1, the V gene TRBV5-4, with a weak D call TRBD1 (6 bases). The V end was cut by 5 bases, the J end by 5 bases, with 11 bases between. Germline loops: CDR1 SGHNT, CDR2 YYREEE (reference sequence). This CDR3 spans 13 amino acids.

The rearrangement links TRBV9 to TRBJ2-1; 10 bases map to TRBD2. Germline V CDR1 and CDR2: SGDLS, YYNGEE. The CDR3 runs to 15 residues. Trimming took 0 bases from V and 8 from J; bases not matched to a gene: 5. CDR3 protein: CASSVGTSGMDEQFF. The CDR3 DNA follows: TGTGCCAGCAGCGTAGGAACTAGCGGGATGGATGAGCAGTTCTTC.

The rearrangement links TRBV2 to TRBJ2-1; TRBD1 agrees at 9 bases. The CDR3 runs to 14 residues. From germline, CDR1 is SNHLY and CDR2 FYNNEI. The trim removed 5 bases at V and 8 bases at J, leaving 7 bases unmatched. The CDR3, as DNA: TGTGCCAGCAGTTACGGACAGGGGTACGATGAGCAGTTCTTC. Amino acids: CASSYGQGYDEQFF. The full variable domain, completed using reference TRBV2 and TRBJ2-1, is EPEVTQTPSHQVTQMGQEVILRCVPISNHLYFYWYRQILGQKVEFLVSFYNNEISEKSEIFDDQFSVERPDGSNFTLKIRSTKLEDSAMYFCASSYGQGYDEQFFGPGTRLTVL.

The CDR3 sequence is CATSRDQERGGQEFF. DNA of the CDR3: TGTGCCACCAGCAGAGATCAGGAGCGGGGGGGCCAGGAGTTCTTC. V is TRBV15 and J is TRBJ2-1; 10 nucleotides agree with TRBD2. CDR3 size: 15 residues. Germline CDR1 LNHNV, CDR2 YYDKDF (reference sequence). V gave up 0 bases and J gave up 14 bases; unmatched junction bases: 10. Drawing the rest from reference TRBV15 and TRBJ2-1, the complete variable domain is DAMVIQNPRYQVTQFGKPVTLSCSQTLNHNVMYWYQQKSSQAPKLLFHYYDKDFNNEADTPDNFQSRRPNTSFCFLDIRSPGLGDTAMYLCATSRDQERGGQEFFGPGTRLTVL.

V is TRBV5-1 and J is TRBJ1-1; TRBD1 is a possible D gene (6 bases). V lost 5 bases and J 0 bases, leaving 11 bases between the germline ends. Germline assignment: CDR1 SGHRS and CDR2 YFSETQ. The CDR3 runs to 14 residues. CDR3 coding DNA: TGCGCCAGCAGAACCACAGGGTTGAACACTGAAGCTTTCTTT. It codes for CASRTTGLNTEAFF.

The chain recombines TRBV21-1 with TRBJ1-2. TRBV21-1 is designated a pseudogene. The CDR3 is made up of 15 amino acids. CDR3 protein: CASSRVGGSFYGYTF. CDR3 nucleotides: TGTGCCAGCAGCCGCGTGGGGGGATCTTTCTATGGCTACACCTTC.

This clone was detected only once. Distinct nucleotide sequences in the sample also encode this CDR3. The rearrangement links TRBV5-4 to TRBJ2-3, with D possibly being TRBD2 (5 bases). This CDR3 has 15 amino acids. The germline V gene encodes CDR1 SGHNT and CDR2 YYREEE (reference sequence). V was shortened by 0 bases and J by 5 bases, with 13 bases between the two germline ends. The CDR3 DNA is TGTGCCAGCAGCTTGGGGCTAGCAGGAGGAGATACGCAGTATTTT. Its protein product is CASSLGLAGGDTQYF.

The CDR3 sequence is CAWSLGTGGREKLFF. The CDR3, as DNA: TGTGCCTGGAGCCTAGGGACAGGGGGTCGAGAAAAACTGTTTTTT. The genes are TRBV30 and TRBJ1-4, with 11 bases that match TRBD1. V trimming: 3 bases; J trimming: 8 bases; junction bases outside the gene matches: 8. This CDR3 is built from 15 residues. CDR1 is GTSNPN and CDR2 is SVGIG in the germline V gene (reference sequence).